This passage covers 14 T cell receptor beta chains from one sample sequenced in a study of CD8 T cells in Susac syndrome. RNA totalling roughly 0.45 to 1 ug underwent reverse transcription with random hexamers. TCRdb itself ran the immunoSEQ multiplex PCR reads through MiXCR, one entry per CDR3 protein. Of roughly 80,000 distinct CDR3 sequences detected, approximately 95% appear once; the ten largest clones hold about 0.47%. The source material was CD8+ T cells from PBMCs. Source of these receptors: a human donor with Susac syndrome.

This sequence joins TRBV5-6 and TRBJ2-2, with D perhaps TRBD2 (6 bases). This CDR3 has 14 residues. Germline V lookup: CDR1 SGHDT, CDR2 YYEEEE. V was trimmed by 4 bases and J by 7 bases, leaving 14 bases between them. Written as DNA, the CDR3 is TGTGCCAGCAGCCGTAGAGGAGGGGACGGGGAGCTGTTTTTT. It specifies CASSRRGGDGELFF.

This chain uses TRBV7-8 with TRBJ2-5; D is unresolved. V gave up 4 bases and J gave up 4 bases, with 16 bases separating them. This CDR3 has 15 residues. The V gene's germline CDR1 is SGHVS and CDR2 FQNEAQ. The CDR3 loop is CASSSLPRTGETQYF. The CDR3, as DNA: TGTGCCAGCAGCTCACTCCCCCGGACCGGAGAGACCCAGTACTTC.

The chain couples TRBV20-1 to TRBJ1-5; unclear D gene. Trimming left V 0 bases short and J 3 bases short, with 15 bases between. The length of the CDR3 is 16 residues. The V gene's germline CDR1 is DFQATT and CDR2 SNEGSKA (reference sequence). The CDR3 DNA follows: TGCAGTGCTAGAGAGTTTTTCCAACAGACCAATCAGCCCCAGCATTTT. Translation: CSAREFFQQTNQPQHF.

The V gene is TRBV7-9, the J gene TRBJ2-3; D gene unclear. The V gene's germline CDR1 is SEHNR and CDR2 FQNEAQ (reference sequence). The V gene lost 5 bases and the J gene lost 6 bases, with 15 bases spanning the gap. The CDR3 consists of 14 residues. CDR3 protein: CASSRPHLSDTQYF. The CDR3 bases are TGTGCCAGCAGCCGACCCCACCTAAGCGATACGCAGTATTTT.

The rearrangement links TRBV24-1 to TRBJ1-2; the D is unclear. CDR3 length: 14 amino acids. Germline lookup yields CDR1 KGHDR and CDR2 SFDVKD. The V end was cut by 0 bases, the J end by 5 bases, with 9 bases between. The CDR3 DNA reads as TGTGCCACCAGTGATTTGAGGCAGCTTTATGGCTACACCTTC. Encoded protein: CATSDLRQLYGYTF.

The genes are TRBV14 and TRBJ1-5; D gene unclear. Germline-derived CDR1 and CDR2 are SGHDN and FVKESK. This CDR3 has 15 residues. Trimming left V 6 bases short and J 0 bases short, with 12 bases between. The CDR3 loop reads CASSREPVSNQPQHF. The DNA of the CDR3 is TGTGCCAGCAGTAGAGAGCCTGTTAGCAATCAGCCCCAGCATTTT.

The CDR3 reads CASSLRDSSYEQYF. The CDR3 nucleotides are TGTGCCAGCAGTCTCCGGGACAGCTCCTACGAGCAGTACTTC. The chain carries TRBV12-3 or TRBV12-4 and TRBJ2-7; TRBD1 matches at 7 bases. The CDR3 runs to 14 residues. The V segment lost 5 bases and the J segment 0 bases; nucleotides outside the gene matches: 4.

The genes are TRBV4-1 and TRBJ1-2, with 11 positions matching TRBD1. Germline CDR1 is MGHRA and CDR2 is YSYEKL. The V gene end was trimmed by 1 base and the J gene end by 7 bases; junction bases not matched to a gene: 11. There are 17 residues in the CDR3. CDR3 sequence reads: CASSQGTGTGGLSGYTF. CDR3 nucleotide sequence: TGCGCCAGCAGCCAAGGGACCGGGACAGGGGGATTAAGTGGCTACACCTTC.

The V call is TRBV19, the J call TRBJ1-1, with D tentatively TRBD1 (5 bases). The CDR3 totals 15 residues. Per the germline V gene, CDR1 is LNHDA and CDR2 is SQIVND (reference sequence). Between the trimmed V and J ends, which lost 5 bases and 5 bases, there was a span of 18 bases. CDR3: CASSVRREVRTEAFF. CDR3 sequence (DNA): TGTGCCAGTAGTGTTCGCAGGGAGGTGCGGACTGAAGCTTTCTTT.

The V and J genes are TRBV5-1 and TRBJ2-3; D is possibly TRBD1 (5 bases). The CDR3 contains 16 residues. Per germline, CDR1 SGHRS and CDR2 YFSETQ. Trimming took off 0 bases at V and 0 bases at J, with 11 bases between the two ends. The CDR3 region is CASSLVGAFSTDTQYF. The CDR3 bases are TGCGCCAGCAGCTTGGTAGGGGCCTTCAGCACAGATACGCAGTATTTT.

V gene TRBV12-3 or TRBV12-4 combines with J gene TRBJ2-2; no definite D call. This CDR3 comprises 13 residues. V was cut by 8 bases and J by 0 bases, with 7 bases left in between. CDR3 sequence (DNA): TGTGCCAGCCGAATCGCGAACACCGGGGAGCTGTTTTTT. Translating it yields CASRIANTGELFF.

Written as DNA, the CDR3 is TGTGCCAGCAGCCAATACAGGAACACTGAAGCTTTCTTT. As protein: CASSQYRNTEAFF. The rearrangement links TRBV14 to TRBJ1-1; no clear D. Germline V gene data show CDR1 as SGHDN and CDR2 as FVKESK. With 2 bases removed from V and 1 base from J, the gap between germline ends came to 5 bases. The CDR3 is 13 amino acids.

The chain links TRBV5-1 to TRBJ1-1, with D hard to call. Trimming stripped 0 bases from V and 5 bases from J, with 8 bases between. CDR1 and CDR2 (germline): SGHRS, YFSETQ. This CDR3 has 13 residues. CDR3 residues: CASSLEAVTEAFF. CDR3 DNA sequence: TGCGCCAGCAGCTTGGAAGCAGTGACTGAAGCTTTCTTT.

J is TRBJ2-4 and V is TRBV9; 8 bases are a match to TRBD2. Germline CDR1 and CDR2: SGDLS and YYNGEE. The CDR3 runs to 15 residues. J lost 8 bases, V lost 4 bases, and 11 bases had no gene match. The CDR3 DNA follows: TGTGCCAGCAGCACACGGGGGGGTAGCGGAGACATTCAGTACTTC. This encodes CASSTRGGSGDIQYF.